This TCR beta chain was sequenced during a study of cytomegalovirus exposure and HLA in healthy donors. Study-level points and caveats: A link between a missense DCLRE1C variant and TCR beta V- and J-gene trimming emerged from a later analysis. Exclusion applied to some V segments, including TRBV6-2 and TRBV6-3, as they were indistinguishable. Fewer N-insertions (relative to the roughly 730-donor mean) were reportedly seen in an Asian-associated ancestry cluster in a later analysis. The authors later found TCR association rates varying by HLA locus, with DRB1 most and HLA-C fewest.

As to this clone: No antigen is known for it.

This CDR3 has 14 amino acids. Germline V gene data show CDR1 as GTSNPN and CDR2 as SVGIG (reference sequence). Losses at the gene ends were 2 bases for V and 1 base for J; bases not matched to a gene: 5. The PCR was carried out with 60 Vbeta primers and 13 Jbeta primers. Data came from immunoSEQ multiplex PCR; TCRdb stores just in-frame clones and leaves some out. The sample has 150,000 to 200,000 clones, approximately 80% seen once; the top ten hold around 3%. The sequence was obtained from a woman aged 40 to 50 in good health and CMV-seropositive. The chain carries TRBV30 and TRBJ2-7; TRBD1 matches 7 bases. Source material: PBMCs. Here the CDR3 DNA reads TGTGCCTGGAGTACAGGGGACCGATCCTACGAGCAGTACTTC. Translated: CAWSTGDRSYEQYF.